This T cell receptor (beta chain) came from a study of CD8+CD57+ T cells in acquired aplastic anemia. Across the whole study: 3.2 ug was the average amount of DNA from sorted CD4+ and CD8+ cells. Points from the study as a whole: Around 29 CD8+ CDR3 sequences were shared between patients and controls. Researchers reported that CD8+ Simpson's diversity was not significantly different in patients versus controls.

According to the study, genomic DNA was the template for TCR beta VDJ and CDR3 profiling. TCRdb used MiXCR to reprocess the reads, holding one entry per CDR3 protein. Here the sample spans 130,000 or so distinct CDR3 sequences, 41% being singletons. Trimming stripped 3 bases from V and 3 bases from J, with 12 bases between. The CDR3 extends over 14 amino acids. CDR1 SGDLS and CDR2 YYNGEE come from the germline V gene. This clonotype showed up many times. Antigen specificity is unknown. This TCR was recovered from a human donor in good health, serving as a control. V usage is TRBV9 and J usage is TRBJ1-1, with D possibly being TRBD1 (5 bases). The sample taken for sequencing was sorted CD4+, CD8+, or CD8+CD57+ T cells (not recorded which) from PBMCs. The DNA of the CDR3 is TGTGCCAGCAGCGGGATAGACAGATACACTGAAGCTTTCTTT. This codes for CASSGIDRYTEAFF. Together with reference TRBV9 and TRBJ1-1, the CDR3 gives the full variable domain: DSGVTQTPKHLITATGQRVTLRCSPRSGDLSVYWYQQSLDQGLQFLIQYYNGEERAKGNILERFSAQQFPDLHSELNLSSLELGDSALYFCASSGIDRYTEAFFGQGTRLTVV.